The rows below give T cell receptor beta chains drawn from one sample of a study of blood T cell repertoires in COVID-19. Clones were read by immunoSEQ multiplex PCR, and TCRdb kept only the in-frame ones, dropping some. The repertoire holds hundreds of thousands of clones, with approximately 89% as singletons. Sequenced input: PBMCs or T cells enriched from blood (not recorded which). The origin of the receptors is a man aged 40-49 years in a cohort exposed to, infected with or recovered from COVID-19 (not recorded which). Each CDR3 is given with its conserved first and last residue. A D gene is named only where the DNA matches it firmly. Clone sizes are given selectively: once, few, many, or a class where the clone is expanded.

D: TRBD1; J: TRBJ1-1; size: NA; V: TRBV25-1; CDR3: CASSAIDRASTEAFF; DNA: TGTGCCAGCAGCGCCATAGACAGGGCGTCCACTGAAGCTTTCTTT
D: NA; J: TRBJ2-2; size: NA; V: TRBV4-1; CDR3: CASSQDRIDTGELFF; DNA: TGCGCCAGCAGCCAAGATCGCATAGACACCGGGGAGCTGTTTTTT
D: NA; J: TRBJ2-1; size: few; V: TRBV4-2; CDR3: CASSQDHSSYNEQFF; DNA: TGTGCCAGCAGCCAAGATCACAGCTCCTACAATGAGCAGTTCTTC
D: TRBD1; J: TRBJ1-3; size: NA; V: TRBV28; CDR3: CASSRQGLGPSGNTIYF; DNA: TGTGCCAGCAGCCGACAGGGGCTAGGGCCCTCTGGAAACACCATATATTTT
D: TRBD1; J: TRBJ1-2; size: NA; V: TRBV19; CDR3: CASNKPGQGAYGYTF; DNA: TGTGCCAGTAATAAACCGGGACAGGGAGCCTATGGCTACACCTTC
D: NA; J: TRBJ1-2; size: NA; V: TRBV7-8; CDR3: CASSLDRTANYGYTF; DNA: TGTGCCAGCAGCTTAGATCGGACAGCTAACTATGGCTACACCTTC
D: TRBD2; J: TRBJ2-7; size: once; V: TRBV5-1; CDR3: CASSNSGLTYEQYF; DNA: TGCGCCAGCAGCAATAGCGGGCTTACCTACGAGCAGTACTTC
D: TRBD2; J: TRBJ2-7; size: NA; V: TRBV2; CDR3: CASSGTSGFLEQYF; DNA: TGTGCCAGCAGTGGGACTAGCGGGTTTCTCGAGCAGTACTTC
D: TRBD2; J: TRBJ2-1; size: once; V: TRBV5-8; CDR3: CASSRGLAELYNEQFF; DNA: TGTGCCAGCAGCCGAGGACTAGCGGAGCTCTACAATGAGCAGTTCTTC
D: NA; J: TRBJ1-6; size: NA; V: TRBV30; CDR3: CAWKGVIVSYNSPLHF; DNA: TGTGCCTGGAAAGGGGTAATCGTATCCTATAATTCACCCCTCCACTTT
D: TRBD1; J: TRBJ1-5; size: NA; V: TRBV6-1; CDR3: CASSGTGIQTLRPNQPQHF; DNA: TGTGCCAGCAGTGGGACAGGGATTCAAACCCTGCGGCCAAATCAGCCCCAGCATTTT
D: TRBD1; J: TRBJ2-3; size: NA; V: TRBV6-5; CDR3: CASSYSYRGDTQYF; DNA: TGTGCCAGCAGTTACTCGTACAGGGGAGATACGCAGTATTTT
D: NA; J: TRBJ1-1; size: NA; V: TRBV9; CDR3: CASSPQLNTEAFF; DNA: TGTGCCAGCAGCCCCCAGTTGAACACTGAAGCTTTCTTT
D: NA; J: TRBJ2-7; size: NA; V: TRBV28; CDR3: CASSLNTRISYEQYF; DNA: TGTGCCAGCAGTTTAAACACACGAATCTCCTACGAGCAGTACTTC
D: TRBD1; J: TRBJ2-7; size: NA; V: TRBV18; CDR3: CASSTDRVSYEQYF; DNA: TGTGCCAGCTCAACAGACAGGGTCTCCTACGAGCAGTACTTC
D: TRBD2; J: TRBJ2-7; size: NA; V: TRBV5-5; CDR3: CASSRQVRGSYEQYF; DNA: TGTGCCAGCAGCCGCCAGGTGCGGGGGTCCTACGAGCAGTACTTC
D: NA; J: TRBJ1-4; size: NA; V: TRBV7-9; CDR3: CASSAQGQVNEKLFF; DNA: TGTGCCAGCAGCGCCCAAGGACAAGTTAATGAAAAACTGTTTTTT
D: TRBD1; J: TRBJ2-7; size: once; V: TRBV5-1; CDR3: CASSLSGTGTYEQYF; DNA: TGCGCCAGCAGCCTATCCGGGACAGGGACCTACGAGCAGTACTTC
D: NA; J: TRBJ1-4; size: NA; V: TRBV11-2; CDR3: CASSLVGGNEKLFF; DNA: TGTGCCAGCAGCTTAGTTGGCGGTAATGAAAAACTGTTTTTT
D: NA; J: TRBJ2-1; size: once; V: TRBV29-1; CDR3: CSVESPRDYNEQFF; DNA: TGCAGCGTTGAGTCGCCTCGAGATTACAATGAGCAGTTCTTC
D: NA; J: TRBJ1-2; size: NA; V: TRBV10-3; CDR3: CAISESAGLGYTF; DNA: TGTGCCATCAGTGAGTCGGCAGGGCTGGGCTACACCTTC
D: NA; J: TRBJ1-5; size: NA; V: TRBV30; CDR3: CAWSVGTSSNQPQHF; DNA: TGTGCCTGGAGTGTAGGGACTAGTAGCAATCAGCCCCAGCATTTT
D: TRBD1; J: TRBJ1-5; size: NA; V: TRBV19; CDR3: CASSTVQGVGDQPQHF; DNA: TGTGCCAGTAGTACTGTCCAGGGGGTGGGGGATCAGCCCCAGCATTTT
D: NA; J: TRBJ1-6; size: NA; V: TRBV7-9; CDR3: CASSLGGHGNSPLHF; DNA: TGTGCCAGCAGCTTAGGTGGACACGGGAATTCACCCCTCCACTTT
D: TRBD2; J: TRBJ2-5; size: NA; V: TRBV3-1/TRBV3-2; CDR3: CASSPGQASGRETQYF; DNA: TGTGCCAGCAGCCCCGGTCAGGCTAGCGGGAGAGAGACCCAGTACTTC
D: TRBD2; J: TRBJ2-7; size: NA; V: TRBV29-1; CDR3: CSVAMGLAGSEQYF; DNA: TGCAGCGTTGCCATGGGACTAGCGGGAAGCGAGCAGTACTTC
D: NA; J: TRBJ2-3; size: NA; V: TRBV5-1; CDR3: CASSLDGQSTDTQYF; DNA: TGCGCCAGCAGCTTGGACGGACAGAGCACAGATACGCAGTATTTT
D: TRBD1; J: TRBJ1-3; size: NA; V: TRBV27; CDR3: CASSLTGYQSSGNTIYF; DNA: TGTGCCAGCAGTTTGACAGGGTATCAAAGCTCTGGAAACACCATATATTTT
D: NA; J: TRBJ2-3; size: NA; V: TRBV6-5; CDR3: CASRVFGLGTDTQYF; DNA: TGTGCCAGCAGGGTTTTCGGGTTGGGCACAGATACGCAGTATTTT
D: TRBD1; J: TRBJ1-2; size: NA; V: TRBV6-5; CDR3: CASRGQGNYGYTF; DNA: TGTGCCAGCAGGGGACAGGGGAACTATGGCTACACCTTC
D: NA; J: TRBJ1-5; size: NA; V: TRBV4-1; CDR3: CASSHRDRDTQPQHF; DNA: TGCGCCAGCAGCCACCGGGACCGGGACACTCAGCCCCAGCATTTT
D: NA; J: TRBJ1-2; size: NA; V: TRBV15; CDR3: CATSRGTGGSELAGYTF; DNA: TGTGCCACCAGCAGAGGGACTGGAGGGTCTGAACTCGCTGGCTACACCTTC
D: TRBD1; J: TRBJ1-2; size: NA; V: TRBV15; CDR3: CATTPGQDNYGYTF; DNA: TGTGCCACCACTCCGGGACAGGATAACTATGGCTACACCTTC
D: TRBD1; J: TRBJ1-2; size: NA; V: TRBV5-8; CDR3: CASSLRQGAVGDGYTF; DNA: TGTGCCAGCAGCTTGCGGCAGGGGGCGGTTGGAGATGGCTACACCTTC
D: TRBD2; J: TRBJ2-1; size: NA; V: TRBV5-1; CDR3: CASRSTSGEYNEQFF; DNA: TGCGCCAGCAGGTCGACTAGCGGGGAGTACAATGAGCAGTTCTTC
D: TRBD1; J: TRBJ2-1; size: NA; V: TRBV28; CDR3: CASRLIRQGQQFF; DNA: TGTGCCAGCAGATTAATCCGACAGGGACAACAGTTCTTC
D: NA; J: TRBJ1-1; size: NA; V: TRBV19; CDR3: CASTPHWEMNTEAFF; DNA: TGTGCCAGTACCCCCCATTGGGAGATGAACACTGAAGCTTTCTTT
D: TRBD2; J: TRBJ2-2; size: NA; V: TRBV7-9; CDR3: CASSGGVAGGTNTGELFF; DNA: TGTGCCAGCAGCGGTGGGGTTGCGGGAGGTACGAACACCGGGGAGCTGTTTTTT
D: TRBD1; J: TRBJ1-6; size: NA; V: TRBV9; CDR3: CASSYRQGNSPLHF; DNA: TGTGCCAGCAGCTACCGACAGGGGAATTCACCCCTCCACTTT
D: NA; J: TRBJ1-3; size: few; V: TRBV19; CDR3: CASRITGSSGNTIYF; DNA: TGTGCCAGTAGAATTACAGGCTCCTCTGGAAACACCATATATTTT